This entry lists 10 T cell receptor beta chains sequenced from one sample in a study of response to subunit inactivated influenza vaccine (dated by TCRdb to between 2017 and 2018). Libraries were built with RT-PCR. Sequencing was performed on an Illumina HiSeq 2500. TCRdb passed the public sequencing reads through fastp at Q25 and MiXCR, retaining productive beta sequences. When rows share a CDR3 protein, they turn into one entry using the most common DNA and genes. Counted in this sample were 550,000 to 800,000 distinct CDR3 sequences; less than 20% of them appeared once. The top ten clones comprise around a tenth of the sample. The sequencing here drew on PBMCs from blood, taken about 13 days after vaccination. These TCRs come from a man aged 45-65 years who received an inactivated influenza vaccine. Donor details come from another sample of the same person, matched by shared clones.

In this sample, this clonotype turned up many times. The chain recombines TRBV3-1 with TRBJ2-1; maybe TRBD2 (7 bases). CDR3 length: 15 amino acids. Trimming took off 7 bases at V and 7 bases at J, with 20 bases between the two ends. Germline V lookup: CDR1 LGHDT, CDR2 YNNKEL (reference sequence). The CDR3 is CASTLGAGVPNEQFF. The CDR3, as DNA: TGTGCCAGCACCCTGGGGGCGGGAGTCCCTAATGAGCAGTTCTTC.

The chain is built from TRBV12-3 or TRBV12-4 and TRBJ1-6; D is unresolved. Trimming took 6 bases from V and 9 from J, leaving 15 bases between them. CDR3 size: 14 residues. DNA of the CDR3: TGTGCCAGCAGCCCCGGGTCGTCGGTTTCACCCCTCCACTTT. It is translated as CASSPGSSVSPLHF.

The chain employs TRBV28 and TRBJ1-2; 8 bases are shared with TRBD1. Germline-derived CDR1 and CDR2 are MDHEN and SYDVKM. Trimming at V came to 6 bases and at J to 3 bases, leaving 27 bases not matched to a gene. This CDR3 has 21 residues. This CDR3 is CASRTRGRPQGTRTGHYGYTF. CDR3 nucleotides: TGTGCCAGCAGGACCCGAGGCCGCCCTCAGGGCACTCGGACAGGGCACTATGGCTACACCTTC.

There are a few counts of this clonotype. DNA of the CDR3: TGTGCCAGCAGTTTACTGGGGGAACGCACAGATACGCAGTATTTT. Encoded protein: CASSLLGERTDTQYF. The chain combines TRBV12-3 or TRBV12-4 with TRBJ2-3; D is tentatively TRBD1 or TRBD2 (5 bases each). CDR3 length equals 15 residues. Trimming left V 2 bases short and J 1 base short, with 10 bases between.

This clonotype was seen at least ten times. The rearrangement links TRBV5-4 to TRBJ2-2; 8 positions agree with TRBD2. Germline values: CDR1 SGHNT, CDR2 YYREEE (reference sequence). There are 12 residues in the CDR3. V gave up 6 bases and J gave up 5 bases; unmatched junction bases: 0. The CDR3 spells CASTGGTGELFF. The CDR3 DNA follows: TGTGCCAGCACGGGGGGGACCGGGGAGCTGTTTTTT.

The chain employs TRBV6-5 and TRBJ2-5; D unclear. The germline V gene encodes CDR1 MNHEY and CDR2 SVGAGI. Trimming cost V 0 bases and J 4 bases, with 12 bases left between them. The CDR3 totals 15 residues. CDR3 region: CASSYSQQITETQYF. The CDR3 DNA follows: TGTGCCAGCAGTTACTCGCAACAGATCACAGAGACCCAGTACTTC.

The chain uses TRBV15 and TRBJ2-5; 9 bases line up with TRBD2. The CDR3 spans 15 residues. Germline-derived CDR1 and CDR2 are LNHNV and YYDKDF (reference sequence). Trimming cost V 5 bases and J 3 bases; bases outside gene matches: 7. The CDR3 here is CATSSRAGGEETQYF. CDR3 sequence (DNA): TGTGCCACCAGCTCCCGAGCGGGGGGAGAAGAGACCCAGTACTTC.

V and J are TRBV5-1 and TRBJ2-1; weak D call: TRBD2 (5 bases). Per germline, CDR1 SGHRS and CDR2 YFSETQ. Trimming took off 0 bases at V and 9 bases at J, with 13 bases between the two ends. The CDR3 is made up of 14 amino acids. The CDR3 protein is CASSLVRVGSEQFF. CDR3 nucleotide sequence: TGCGCCAGCAGCTTGGTTCGGGTAGGGAGTGAGCAGTTCTTC.

The rearrangement uses TRBV11-2 and TRBJ2-3; D is unresolved. Germline V gives CDR1 SGHAT, CDR2 FQNNGV. CDR3 length: 11 amino acids. Trimming left V 1 base short and J 13 bases short, with 9 bases between. CDR3 in amino acids: CASSLGRREYF. The CDR3 DNA is TGTGCCAGCAGCTTAGGGCGACGGGAGTATTTT.

This clonotype appeared a few times. The chain links TRBV15 to TRBJ2-1; TRBD1 or TRBD2 may be the D gene (6 bases each). The CDR3 extends over 16 amino acids. Trimming cost V 0 bases and J 3 bases, with 12 bases left between them. CDR1 and CDR2 (germline): LNHNV, YYDKDF (reference sequence). CDR3 sequence reads: CATSRDRGGIYNEQFF. DNA for the CDR3: TGTGCCACCAGCAGAGATCGAGGGGGGATCTACAATGAGCAGTTCTTC.